This T cell receptor (beta chain) is from a study of PD-1 blockade in classical Hodgkin lymphoma. Study-level points and caveats: Still unresolved is the cause of the repertoire differences, which may be disease activity or prior therapy. Relative to healthy donors, newly diagnosed patients reportedly had lower baseline TCR diversity, which was reported as lower still in relapsed/refractory patients.

This clone was seen a single time. Its antigen is currently unknown. Produced via immunoSEQ multiplex PCR; TCRdb's table is partial and in-frame only. The profile shows 15,000 to 20,000 clones, more than 60% of them singletons. Brentuximab vedotin exposure varied, and every patient relapsed after autologous stem cell transplantation. V was trimmed by 1 base and J by 4 bases, leaving 11 bases between them. CDR3 length equals 13 residues. Germline lookup yields CDR1 GTSNPN and CDR2 SVGIG (reference sequence). The chain recombines TRBV30 with TRBJ2-7; perhaps TRBD2 as D (6 bases). The sequenced sample was peripheral blood mononuclear cells (PBMCs), obtained at baseline. The receptor's source is a human donor with classical Hodgkin lymphoma. The CDR3 spells CAWSGGDRYEQYF. The CDR3 nucleotides are TGTGCCTGGAGTGGGGGGGACCGGTACGAGCAGTACTTC.